Ten or more counts support the clone carrying this T cell receptor (beta chain). This record comes from a study of T cells in Graves' hyperthyroidism and ophthalmopathy. Amplification yielded TCR beta CDR3 regions, with RNA transcripts as the source. An initial round of RT-PCR targeting the TCR CDR3 relied on the HTBI primer set. TCRdb reanalysed the multiplex PCR reads using MiXCR and keeps one entry per CDR3 protein. The table shows 450,000 to 650,000 distinct CDR3 sequences, with less than 25% occurring only once. The CDR3 sequence is 13 residues long. Trimming removed 1 base from V and 3 bases from J, with 8 bases in between. Germline CDR1 and CDR2: SGHDT and YYEEEE.

The V gene is TRBV5-6, the J gene TRBJ2-7; D gene unclear. This clonotype was obtained from a man between 18 and 35 years old with Graves' hyperthyroidism. Sequenced input: blood. The CDR3 spells CASSLFSDYEQYF. The DNA for the CDR3 is TGTGCCAGCAGCTTGTTTTCCGACTACGAGCAGTACTTC.